This T cell receptor beta chain was retrieved from a study of cytomegalovirus exposure and HLA in healthy donors. Produced via immunoSEQ multiplex PCR; TCRdb's table is partial and in-frame only. The table has 150,000 to 170,000 clones, less than 90% seen once; the top ten hold around 22%. The CDR3 runs to 15 residues. V lost 0 bases and J 5 bases, leaving 14 bases between the germline ends. CDR1 is MNHEY and CDR2 is SVGAGI in the germline V gene. The TCR comes from a man aged 18 to 35 in good health and CMV-seropositive. The chain combines TRBV6-5 with TRBJ2-7; maybe TRBD1 (6 bases). Sequences were obtained from PBMCs. The CDR3 DNA reads as TGTGCCAGCAGTTACTCGACCCAGGGGTTCAACGAGCAGTACTTC. Translating it yields CASSYSTQGFNEQYF.